The clone carrying this T cell receptor (beta chain) appeared a few times. Trimming pared 2 bases from V and 2 bases from J, leaving 8 bases between. The CDR3 is made up of 14 amino acids. In germline, CDR1 is KGHSH, CDR2 LQKENI. KT2, a clone with a known TCR, was spiked into unfractionated PBMC. A range of KT2-to-PBMC ratios was made using fixed PBMC numbers. This specimen belongs to a study of quantifying T cell responses using KT2 cells. Study details: TCR alpha and beta constant-region primers primed reverse transcription of RNA. The T4 ligation step was estimated to exceed 8.5% efficiency under optimum conditions.

An oligo carrying a UMI was ligated to the cDNA 3' end. The first PCR ran 3 to 5 cycles with an equimolar RC1.1 and RC1.2 beta primer mix. TCR alpha and beta chains were handled separately starting at the second PCR. TCRdb itself ran the UMI-ligation and nested PCR reads through MiXCR, one entry per CDR3 protein. In the table there are 39,000 or so distinct CDR3 sequences, 15% to 20% of which are singletons. The sequenced sample was PBMCs spiked with cells of the T cell clone KT2. The genes are TRBV18 and TRBJ2-3; D remains ambiguous. This clonotype was sampled from a human donor. The DNA of the CDR3 is TGTGCCAGCTCACCAGTCGGCCCCACAGATACGCAGTATTTT. Its translation is CASSPVGPTDTQYF.